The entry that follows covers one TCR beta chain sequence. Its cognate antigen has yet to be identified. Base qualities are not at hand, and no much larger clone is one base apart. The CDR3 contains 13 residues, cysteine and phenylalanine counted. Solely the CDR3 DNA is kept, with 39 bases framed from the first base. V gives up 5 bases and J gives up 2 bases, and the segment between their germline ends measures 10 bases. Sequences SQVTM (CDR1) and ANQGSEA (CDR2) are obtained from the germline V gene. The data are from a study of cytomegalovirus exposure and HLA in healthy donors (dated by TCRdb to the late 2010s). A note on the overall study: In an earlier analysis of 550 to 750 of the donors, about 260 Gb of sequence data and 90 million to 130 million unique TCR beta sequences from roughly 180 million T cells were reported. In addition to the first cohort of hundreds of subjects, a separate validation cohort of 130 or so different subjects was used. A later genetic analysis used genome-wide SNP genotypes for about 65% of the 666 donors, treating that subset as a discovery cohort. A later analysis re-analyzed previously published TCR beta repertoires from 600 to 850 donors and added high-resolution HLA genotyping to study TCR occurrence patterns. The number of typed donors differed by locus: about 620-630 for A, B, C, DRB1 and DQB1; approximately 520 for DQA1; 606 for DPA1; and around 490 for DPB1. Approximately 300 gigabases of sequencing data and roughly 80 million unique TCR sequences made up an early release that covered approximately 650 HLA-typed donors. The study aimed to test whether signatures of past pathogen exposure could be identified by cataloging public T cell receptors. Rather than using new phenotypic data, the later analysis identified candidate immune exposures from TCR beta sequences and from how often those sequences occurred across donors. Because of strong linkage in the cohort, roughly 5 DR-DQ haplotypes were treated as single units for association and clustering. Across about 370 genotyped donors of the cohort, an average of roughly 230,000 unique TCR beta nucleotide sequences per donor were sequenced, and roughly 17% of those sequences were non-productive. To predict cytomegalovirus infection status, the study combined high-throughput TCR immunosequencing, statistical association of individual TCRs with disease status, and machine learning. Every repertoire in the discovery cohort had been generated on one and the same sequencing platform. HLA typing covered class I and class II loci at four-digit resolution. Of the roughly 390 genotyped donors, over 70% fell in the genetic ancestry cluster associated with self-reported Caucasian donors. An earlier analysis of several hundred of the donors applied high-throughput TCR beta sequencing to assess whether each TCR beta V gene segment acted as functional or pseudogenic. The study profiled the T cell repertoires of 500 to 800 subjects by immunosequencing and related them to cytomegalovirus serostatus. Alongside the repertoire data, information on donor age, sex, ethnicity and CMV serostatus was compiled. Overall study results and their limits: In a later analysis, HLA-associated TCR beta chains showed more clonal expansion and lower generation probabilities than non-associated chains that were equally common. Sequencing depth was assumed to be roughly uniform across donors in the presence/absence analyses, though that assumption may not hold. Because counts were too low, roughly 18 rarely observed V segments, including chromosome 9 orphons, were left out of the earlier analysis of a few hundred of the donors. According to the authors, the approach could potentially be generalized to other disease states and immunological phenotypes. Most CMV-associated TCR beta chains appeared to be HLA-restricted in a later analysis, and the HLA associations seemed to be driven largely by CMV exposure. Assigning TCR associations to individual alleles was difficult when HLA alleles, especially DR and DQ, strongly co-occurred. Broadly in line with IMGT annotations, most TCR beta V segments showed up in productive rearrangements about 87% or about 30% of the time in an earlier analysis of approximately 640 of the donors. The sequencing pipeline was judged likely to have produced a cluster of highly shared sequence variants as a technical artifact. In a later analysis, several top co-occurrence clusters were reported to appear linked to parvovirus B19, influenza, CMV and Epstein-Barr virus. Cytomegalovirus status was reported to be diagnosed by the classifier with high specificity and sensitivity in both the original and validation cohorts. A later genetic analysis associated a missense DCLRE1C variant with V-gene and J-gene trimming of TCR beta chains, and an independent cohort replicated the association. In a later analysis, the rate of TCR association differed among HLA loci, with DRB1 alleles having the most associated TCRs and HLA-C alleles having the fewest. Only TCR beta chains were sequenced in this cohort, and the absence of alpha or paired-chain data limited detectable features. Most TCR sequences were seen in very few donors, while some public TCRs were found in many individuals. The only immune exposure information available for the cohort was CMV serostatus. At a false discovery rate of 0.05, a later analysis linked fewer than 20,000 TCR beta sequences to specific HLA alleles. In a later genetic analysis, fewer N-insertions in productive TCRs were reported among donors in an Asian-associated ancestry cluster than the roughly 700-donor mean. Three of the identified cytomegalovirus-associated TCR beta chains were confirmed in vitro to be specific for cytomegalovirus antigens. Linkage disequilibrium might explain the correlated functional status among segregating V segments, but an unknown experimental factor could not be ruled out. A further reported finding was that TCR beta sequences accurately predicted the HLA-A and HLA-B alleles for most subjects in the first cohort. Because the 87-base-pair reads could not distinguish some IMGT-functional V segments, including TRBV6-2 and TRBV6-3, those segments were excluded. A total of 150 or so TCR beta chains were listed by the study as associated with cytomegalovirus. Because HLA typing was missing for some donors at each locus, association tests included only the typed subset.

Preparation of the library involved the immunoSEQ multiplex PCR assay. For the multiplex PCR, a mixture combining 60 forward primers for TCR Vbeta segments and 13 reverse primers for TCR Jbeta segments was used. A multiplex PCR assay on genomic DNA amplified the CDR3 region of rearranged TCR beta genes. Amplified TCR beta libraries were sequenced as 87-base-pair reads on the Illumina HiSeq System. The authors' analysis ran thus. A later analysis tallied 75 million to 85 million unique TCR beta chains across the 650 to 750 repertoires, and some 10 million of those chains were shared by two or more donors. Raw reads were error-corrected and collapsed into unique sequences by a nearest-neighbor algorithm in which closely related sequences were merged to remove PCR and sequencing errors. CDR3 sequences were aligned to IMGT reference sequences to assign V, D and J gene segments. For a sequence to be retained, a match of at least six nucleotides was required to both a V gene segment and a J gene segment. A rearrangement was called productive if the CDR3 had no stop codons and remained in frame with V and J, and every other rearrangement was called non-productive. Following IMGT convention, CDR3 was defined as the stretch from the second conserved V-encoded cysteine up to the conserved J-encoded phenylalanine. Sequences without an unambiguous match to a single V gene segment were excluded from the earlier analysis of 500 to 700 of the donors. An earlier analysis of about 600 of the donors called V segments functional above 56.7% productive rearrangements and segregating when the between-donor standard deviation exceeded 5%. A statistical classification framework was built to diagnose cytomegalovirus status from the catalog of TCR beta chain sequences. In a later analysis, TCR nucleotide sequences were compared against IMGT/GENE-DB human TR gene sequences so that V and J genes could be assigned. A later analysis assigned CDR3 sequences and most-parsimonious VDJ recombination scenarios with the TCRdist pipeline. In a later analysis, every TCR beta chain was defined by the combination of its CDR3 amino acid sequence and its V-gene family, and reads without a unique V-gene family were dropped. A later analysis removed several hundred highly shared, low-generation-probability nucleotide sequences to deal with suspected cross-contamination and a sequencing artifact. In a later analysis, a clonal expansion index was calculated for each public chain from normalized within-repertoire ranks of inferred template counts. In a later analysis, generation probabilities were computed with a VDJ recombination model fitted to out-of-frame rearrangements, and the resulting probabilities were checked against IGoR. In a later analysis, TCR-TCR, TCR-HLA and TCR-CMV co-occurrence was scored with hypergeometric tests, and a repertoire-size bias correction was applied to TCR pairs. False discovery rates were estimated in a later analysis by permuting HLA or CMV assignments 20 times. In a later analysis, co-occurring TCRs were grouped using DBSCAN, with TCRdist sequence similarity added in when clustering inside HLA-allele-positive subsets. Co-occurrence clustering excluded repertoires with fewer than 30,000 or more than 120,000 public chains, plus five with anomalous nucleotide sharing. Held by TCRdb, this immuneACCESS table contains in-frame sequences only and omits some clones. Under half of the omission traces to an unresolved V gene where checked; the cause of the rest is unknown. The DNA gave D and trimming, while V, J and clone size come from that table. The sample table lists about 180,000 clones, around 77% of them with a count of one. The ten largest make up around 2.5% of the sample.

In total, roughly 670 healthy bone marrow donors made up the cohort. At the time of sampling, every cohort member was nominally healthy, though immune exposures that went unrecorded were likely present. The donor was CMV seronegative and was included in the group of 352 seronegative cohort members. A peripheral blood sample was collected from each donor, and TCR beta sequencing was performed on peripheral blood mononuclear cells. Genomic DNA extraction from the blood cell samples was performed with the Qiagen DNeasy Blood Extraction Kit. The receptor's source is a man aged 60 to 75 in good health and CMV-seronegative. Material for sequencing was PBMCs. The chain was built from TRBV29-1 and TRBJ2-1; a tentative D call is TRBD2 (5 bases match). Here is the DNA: TGCAGCGTTCGTCCGGGAACCTACAATGAGCAGTTCTTC. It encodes CSVRPGTYNEQFF.